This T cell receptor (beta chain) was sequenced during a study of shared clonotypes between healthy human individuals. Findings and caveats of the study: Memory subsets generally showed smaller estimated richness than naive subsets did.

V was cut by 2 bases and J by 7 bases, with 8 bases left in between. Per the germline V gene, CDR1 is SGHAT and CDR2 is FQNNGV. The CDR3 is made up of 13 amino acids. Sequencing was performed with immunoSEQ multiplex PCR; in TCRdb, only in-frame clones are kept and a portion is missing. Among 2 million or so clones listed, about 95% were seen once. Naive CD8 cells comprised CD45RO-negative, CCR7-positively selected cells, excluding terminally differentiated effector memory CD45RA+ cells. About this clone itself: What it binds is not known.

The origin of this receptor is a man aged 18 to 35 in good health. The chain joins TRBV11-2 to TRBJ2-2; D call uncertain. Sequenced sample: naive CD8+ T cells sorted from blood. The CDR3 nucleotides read TGTGCCAGCAGCTTATCCTGGGGCGGGGAGCTGTTTTTT. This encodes CASSLSWGGELFF.